This entry lists 20 T cell receptor beta chains sequenced from one sample in a study of blood T cell repertoires in COVID-19. Method: immunoSEQ multiplex PCR; TCRdb's copy keeps in-frame clones and lacks some. The table shows 200,000 to 250,000 clones, with approximately 85% occurring only once. Sequenced: peripheral blood. All receptors derive from a woman between 45 and 60 years old with active or convalescent COVID-19.

This rearrangement joins TRBV11-3 to TRBJ1-3; D gene uncertain. V lost 0 bases, J lost 0 bases, and 15 bases lay in between. This CDR3 region has 18 residues. CDR1 and CDR2 from the germline V gene are SGHNT and YENEEA. The CDR3 loop reads CASSLDPFLPVSGNTIYF. DNA of the CDR3: TGTGCCAGCAGCTTAGATCCATTTTTACCGGTCTCTGGAAACACCATATATTTT.

The CDR3 bases are TGTGCCAGCTCGGGACAGTGGAATGAGCAGTTCTTC. Translation gives CASSGQWNEQFF. The chain joins TRBV18 to TRBJ2-1, with 7 bases matching TRBD1. CDR1 and CDR2 from the germline V gene are KGHSH and LQKENI. J was trimmed by 7 bases and V by 6 bases; bases with no gene match: 3. The CDR3 is made up of 12 amino acids.

The chain recombines TRBV11-2 with TRBJ1-4, with 7 bases aligning to TRBD1. Trimming cost V 5 bases and J 7 bases; bases outside gene matches: 10. Germline V gene lookup returns CDR1 SGHAT and CDR2 FQNNGV. CDR3 length equals 15 residues. CDR3 sequence reads: CASSPLTGSGEKLFF. In DNA, the CDR3 is TGTGCCAGCAGCCCCTTGACAGGGTCCGGTGAAAAACTGTTTTTT.

The V and J genes are TRBV24-1 and TRBJ2-1; D perhaps matches TRBD1 (6 bases). The CDR3 spans 17 residues. Trimming pared 2 bases from V and 5 bases from J, leaving 18 bases between. Germline V gives CDR1 KGHDR, CDR2 SFDVKD. The CDR3 region has the DNA TGTGCCACCAGTGATTCCAGTACAGGGCTTCGTGACAATGAGCAGTTCTTC. As protein: CATSDSSTGLRDNEQFF.

This sequence joins TRBV5-1 and TRBJ2-2; 8 bases map to TRBD1. Germline lookup yields CDR1 SGHRS and CDR2 YFSETQ. V lost 5 bases, J lost 4 bases, and 7 bases stayed unmatched. The CDR3 is 15 residues long. DNA for the CDR3: TGCGCCAGCAGTAGCCAGGGGGCTGGCACCGGGGAGCTGTTTTTT. Amino acids: CASSSQGAGTGELFF.

A single count supports this clone. The chain has TRBV5-1 and TRBJ1-2, with 9 bases lining up with TRBD1. Germline V lookup: CDR1 SGHRS, CDR2 YFSETQ. This CDR3 has 16 residues. V dropped 2 bases and J dropped 2; count of bases not matched to a gene: 7. The CDR3 DNA is TGCGCCAGCAGCTTTACATGGACAGGGGCCAACTATGGCTACACCTTC. This gives the protein CASSFTWTGANYGYTF.

The V and J genes are TRBV7-9 and TRBJ2-5, with D unresolved. There are 15 residues in the CDR3. Germline CDR1 is SEHNR and CDR2 is FQNEAQ (reference sequence). V lost 2 bases and J lost 5, with 15 bases in between. CDR3 nucleotides: TGTGCCAGCAGCTTAAGCTGGAGATCGAGTGAGACCCAGTACTTC. This gives the protein CASSLSWRSSETQYF.

As DNA, the CDR3 is TGTGCCAGCAGCCGAGGGGGCGGTAAGAATCAGCCCCAGCATTTT. The encoded protein is CASSRGGGKNQPQHF. The chain employs TRBV6-5 and TRBJ1-5, with 7 bases lining up with TRBD1. This CDR3 contains 15 residues. Unmatched junction bases numbered 9, after V lost 6 bases and J lost 4 bases. The germline V gene has CDR1 MNHEY and CDR2 SVGAGI.

This clone was detected once. The chain has TRBV7-3 and TRBJ2-4; 7 bases align to TRBD1. CDR3 length: 14 residues. CDR1 is SGHTA, CDR2 FQGTGA, per germline. Trimming cost V 4 bases and J 4 bases; bases outside gene matches: 4. CDR3 in amino acids: CASSSGQEKNIQYF. The CDR3 DNA sequence: TGTGCCAGCAGCTCCGGACAGGAAAAAAACATTCAGTACTTC.

J is TRBJ2-1 and V is TRBV18; TRBD1 matches 8 bases. The V segment lost 0 bases and the J segment 8 bases; nucleotides outside the gene matches: 9. Germline V gene data show CDR1 as KGHSH and CDR2 as LQKENI. This CDR3 contains 16 residues. CDR3 in DNA: TGTGCCAGCTCACCACCGGTACCAGGGGGCAAGGATGAGCAGTTCTTC. It is translated as CASSPPVPGGKDEQFF.

The chain is built from TRBV6-6 and TRBJ2-1, with 12 nucleotides matching TRBD2. Germline CDR1 is MNHNY and CDR2 is SVGAGI (reference sequence). The V segment lost 8 bases and the J segment 0 bases; nucleotides outside the gene matches: 2. The CDR3 has 15 amino acids. The CDR3 DNA follows: TGTGCCAGCGGGGGACTAGCGGGCTCCTACAATGAGCAGTTCTTC. The encoded protein is CASGGLAGSYNEQFF.

The V gene is TRBV25-1, the J gene TRBJ2-3, with D perhaps TRBD2 (6 bases). Trimming removed 6 bases at V and 5 bases at J, with 18 bases between. This CDR3 spans 15 amino acids. Germline loops: CDR1 MGHDK, CDR2 SYGVNS. This CDR3 is CASSETGDHLDTQYF. Here the CDR3 DNA reads TGTGCCAGCAGCGAAACGGGGGACCACTTAGATACGCAGTATTTT.

This clone was recorded once. This chain joins TRBV29-1 and TRBJ2-3; the match to TRBD2 covers 10 bases. Per germline, CDR1 SQVTM and CDR2 ANQGSEA. V lost 5 bases to trimming and J lost 5 bases; unmatched junction nucleotides: 4. This CDR3 spans 13 amino acids. CDR3 sequence reads: CSVSGGAGDTQYF. In DNA, the CDR3 is TGCAGCGTTAGCGGGGGGGCTGGAGATACGCAGTATTTT.

J is TRBJ2-1 and V is TRBV19, with 9 bases matching TRBD2. The length of the CDR3 is 16 residues. With 4 bases clipped from V and 4 bases from J, the junction kept 8 bases outside the gene matches. Germline V gene sequence: CDR1 LNHDA, CDR2 SQIVND (reference sequence). The CDR3 bases are TGTGCCAGTAGTACCCGGACTAGCGCGAGATACAATGAGCAGTTCTTC. Protein sequence: CASSTRTSARYNEQFF. The entire variable domain, with the rest obtained from reference TRBV19 and TRBJ2-1, is as follows: DGGITQSPKYLFRKEGQNVTLSCEQNLNHDAMYWYRQDPGQGLRLIYYSQIVNDFQKGDIAEGYSVSREKKESFPLTVTSAQKNPTAFYLCASSTRTSARYNEQFFGPGTRLTVL.

V is TRBV5-4 and J is TRBJ2-1; 10 nucleotides agree with TRBD2. CDR1 and CDR2 from the germline V gene are SGHNT and YYREEE (reference sequence). V was pared by 4 bases and J by 4 bases, with 8 bases of the junction left unmatched. This CDR3 has 16 residues. The CDR3 spells CASSRAGLAVYNEQFF. CDR3 sequence (DNA): TGTGCCAGCAGCCGGGCAGGACTAGCGGTATACAATGAGCAGTTCTTC.

V usage is TRBV6-2 or TRBV6-3 and J usage is TRBJ2-5, with D possibly TRBD1 on 5 matching bases. Germline values: CDR1 MNHEY, CDR2 SVGEGT. V lost 0 bases and J lost 5, with 10 bases in between. The CDR3 is 14 amino acids. The CDR3 sequence: CASSYSARAETQYF. The DNA for the CDR3 is TGTGCCAGCAGTTACTCGGCCAGGGCGGAGACCCAGTACTTC.

The V gene is TRBV3-1 (or the pseudogene TRBV3-2), the J gene TRBJ2-3, with D maybe TRBD1 (8 bases). Trimming took off 2 bases at V and 5 bases at J, with 14 bases between the two ends. Germline values: CDR1 LGHDT, CDR2 YNNKEL (reference sequence). The CDR3 covers 15 residues. The CDR3 nucleotides are TGTGCCAGCAGCCAAAGACAGGGGAGGGGAGATACGCAGTATTTT. Encoded protein: CASSQRQGRGDTQYF.

This clone came up once. V and J are TRBV20-1 and TRBJ1-1, with a weak D call TRBD1 (5 bases). The CDR3 is 11 amino acids. V was trimmed by 4 bases and J by 4 bases, leaving 7 bases between them. The V gene's germline CDR1 is DFQATT and CDR2 SNEGSKA (reference sequence). DNA of the CDR3: TGCAGTGCTACCGGGGGCACTGAAGCTTTCTTT. This gives the protein CSATGGTEAFF.

This chain's CDR3 is CASSKRGATEAFF. Written as DNA, the CDR3 is TGTGCCAGCAGCAAACGTGGGGCCACTGAAGCTTTCTTT. The chain employs TRBV14 and TRBJ1-1; D is possibly TRBD1 (5 bases). CDR1 is SGHDN and CDR2 is FVKESK in the germline V gene. Between the trimmed V and J ends, which lost 5 bases and 4 bases, there was a span of 11 bases. The length of the CDR3 is 13 residues.

V gene TRBV7-9 combines with J gene TRBJ1-5, with TRBD1 matching over 9 bases. Germline V gene sequence: CDR1 SEHNR, CDR2 FQNEAQ (reference sequence). Trimming cost V 6 bases and J 5 bases; bases outside gene matches: 5. This CDR3 contains 14 residues. The CDR3 here is CASRRDREDQPQHF. The CDR3 DNA reads as TGTGCCAGCAGACGGGACAGGGAGGATCAGCCCCAGCATTTT.